This T cell receptor (beta chain) was identified in a study of cytomegalovirus exposure and HLA in healthy donors. Notes on the study in general: According to an earlier analysis, most TCR beta V segments yielded productive rearrangements about 87% or about 30% of the time. Prediction of most subjects' HLA-A and HLA-B alleles by TCR beta sequences was reportedly accurate. In presence/absence analyses, roughly uniform sequencing depth across donors was assumed.

The donors (healthy individuals) were bone marrow donors. Concerning this clone: Its specificity is not known.

The primer mix had 60 Vbeta and 13 Jbeta primers. Profiling relied on immunoSEQ multiplex PCR, and the TCRdb table lists in-frame clones only, not all of them. The table has around 300,000 clones, around 90% seen once; the top ten hold approximately 2.2%. The receptor was derived from a woman under 30 in good health and CMV-seronegative. Sequenced sample: PBMCs.

This CDR3 is CATSRETGGHGYTF. The CDR3, as DNA: TGTGCCACCAGCAGGGAGACAGGGGGCCATGGCTACACCTTC. J is TRBJ1-2 and V is TRBV15; the match to TRBD1 covers 10 bases. The CDR3 consists of 14 residues. The germline gives CDR1 LNHNV, CDR2 YYDKDF (reference sequence). The V segment lost 3 bases and the J segment 6 bases; nucleotides outside the gene matches: 4.